Below are 18 T cell receptor beta chains sequenced from a single sample in a study of blood T cell repertoires in COVID-19. Assay: immunoSEQ multiplex PCR; the TCRdb copy retains only in-frame clones and omits some. The sample lists approximately 60,000 clones; less than 80% were seen once. Source material: peripheral blood. These receptors were obtained from a man in his 60s with acute or convalescent COVID-19.

The V and J genes are TRBV6-5 and TRBJ2-7; D is ambiguous. Trimming pared 7 bases from V and 3 bases from J, leaving 16 bases between. CDR3 length: 14 residues. Germline V lookup: CDR1 MNHEY, CDR2 SVGAGI. CDR3 coding DNA: TGTGCCAGCAACCCGACACAAGCCATCTACGAGCAGTACTTC. Its translation is CASNPTQAIYEQYF.

The chain joins TRBV4-3 to TRBJ2-5; TRBD1 agrees at 8 bases. The germline V gene has CDR1 LGHNA and CDR2 YSLEER. The CDR3 sequence is 16 residues long. The junction had 10 bases not matched to a gene; V was cut back by 1 base and J by 6 bases. The DNA for the CDR3 is TGCGCCAGCAGCCAAGCCGGGACAGGTGCTTTGAAGACCCAGTACTTC. It is translated as CASSQAGTGALKTQYF.

The CDR3 DNA follows: TGCGCCAGCAGCTCGGGGGGCGGGAACTCCTACAATGAGCAGTTCTTC. Protein: CASSSGGGNSYNEQFF. The chain carries TRBV5-1 and TRBJ2-1, with a possible D match to TRBD2 (7 bases). Germline loops: CDR1 SGHRS, CDR2 YFSETQ. The V and J ends lost 3 bases and 0 bases respectively, with 13 bases between them. This CDR3 region has 16 residues.

This chain links TRBV19 with TRBJ2-5, with 8 bases that match TRBD1. Unmatched junction bases numbered 8, after V lost 5 bases and J lost 6 bases. This CDR3 comprises 14 residues. CDR1 is LNHDA and CDR2 is SQIVND in the germline V gene (reference sequence). The CDR3 DNA sequence: TGTGCCAGTAGTTCCCCCGACAGGGGAAAGACCCAGTACTTC. This gives the protein CASSSPDRGKTQYF. The whole variable domain, remainder taken from reference TRBV19 and TRBJ2-5, is DGGITQSPKYLFRKEGQNVTLSCEQNLNHDAMYWYRQDPGQGLRLIYYSQIVNDFQKGDIAEGYSVSREKKESFPLTVTSAQKNPTAFYLCASSSPDRGKTQYFGPGTRLLVL.

This sequence joins TRBV5-1 and TRBJ1-5; 8 bases map to TRBD1. J was trimmed by 3 bases and V by 5 bases; bases with no gene match: 7. The CDR3 runs 15 residues. Germline-derived CDR1 and CDR2 are SGHRS and YFSETQ. CDR3 in amino acids: CASSPMTGDNQPQHF. The CDR3 DNA is TGCGCCAGCAGTCCCATGACAGGGGACAATCAGCCCCAGCATTTT.

The chain links TRBV5-8 to TRBJ1-4; 7 bases agree with TRBD1. This CDR3 has 15 residues. Per germline, CDR1 SGHTS and CDR2 YDEGEE. V lost 4 bases and J lost 8; bases outside the gene matches: 11. CDR3 sequence reads: CASSLAFSRGEKLFF. Written as DNA, the CDR3 is TGTGCCAGCAGCCTCGCTTTCTCCAGGGGGGAAAAACTGTTTTTT.

This clone was seen many times. The chain employs TRBV7-3 and TRBJ2-3, with unresolved D. The CDR3 runs 13 residues. Between the trimmed V and J ends, which lost 3 bases and 4 bases, there was a span of 8 bases. CDR1 and CDR2 from the germline V gene are SGHTA and FQGTGA. The CDR3 DNA reads as TGTGCCAGCAGCTTCCAGGTGGCAGATACGCAGTATTTT. Protein: CASSFQVADTQYF.

The chain couples TRBV28 to TRBJ2-7, with 8 bases matching TRBD1. V lost 6 bases, J lost 3 bases, and 4 bases stayed unmatched. The CDR3 loop spans 13 amino acids. CDR1 MDHEN and CDR2 SYDVKM come from the germline V gene. CDR3: CASSQGQGYEQYF. The CDR3 coding sequence is TGTGCCAGCAGCCAAGGACAGGGCTACGAGCAGTACTTC.

J is TRBJ2-3 and V is TRBV6-4; 9 nucleotides agree with TRBD2. The germline gives CDR1 MRHNA, CDR2 SNTAGT. The V and J ends lost 0 bases and 6 bases, in that order; junction bases with no gene match: 10. The CDR3 spans 17 residues. The CDR3 protein is CASSDSLFAGGLDTQYF. DNA for the CDR3: TGTGCCAGCAGTGACTCACTATTTGCGGGAGGGCTGGATACGCAGTATTTT.

This clone has just one count. The chain links TRBV18 to TRBJ2-1; 8 bases fit TRBD2. The CDR3 consists of 16 residues. After removal of 3 bases from V and 1 base from J, the junction contained 5 bases not matched to a gene. Germline lookup yields CDR1 KGHSH and CDR2 LQKENI. CDR3 sequence: CASSPLSGGSYNEQFF. In nucleotides, the CDR3 is TGTGCCAGCTCACCCCTCTCGGGGGGGTCCTACAATGAGCAGTTCTTC. The full variable domain, completed using reference TRBV18 and TRBJ2-1, is NAGVMQNPRHLVRRRGQEARLRCSPMKGHSHVYWYRQLPEEGLKFMVYLQKENIIDESGMPKERFSAEFPKEGPSILRIQQVVRGDSAAYFCASSPLSGGSYNEQFFGPGTRLTVL.

This clone was observed at least ten times. The chain joins TRBV19 to TRBJ2-2; D is possibly TRBD1 (5 bases). The CDR3 contains 13 residues. CDR1 is LNHDA, CDR2 SQIVND, per germline (reference sequence). The V gene lost 10 bases and the J gene lost 0 bases, with 9 bases spanning the gap. CDR3 bases: TGTGCCACTTCGACAGCGAACACCGGGGAGCTGTTTTTT. It specifies CATSTANTGELFF.

This chain joins TRBV19 and TRBJ2-7, with D maybe TRBD1 (6 bases). The length of the CDR3 is 14 residues. V lost 5 bases and J 1 base, leaving 12 bases between the germline ends. CDR1 is LNHDA and CDR2 is SQIVND in the germline V gene (reference sequence). CDR3 coding DNA: TGTGCCAGTAGTCTACCGGACAGATCCTACGAGCAGTACTTC. It codes for CASSLPDRSYEQYF.

This rearrangement joins TRBV28 to TRBJ2-7, with a weak D call TRBD1 (6 bases). V was shortened by 5 bases and J by 3 bases, with 14 bases between the two germline ends. Germline-derived CDR1 and CDR2 are MDHEN and SYDVKM. This CDR3 comprises 14 residues. The DNA for the CDR3 is TGTGCCAGCAGTGCCAATACAGGGCGCTACGAGCAGTACTTC. Amino acids: CASSANTGRYEQYF.

The V gene is TRBV7-2, the J gene TRBJ2-3; D is perhaps TRBD2 (5 bases). V lost 5 bases and J 0 bases, leaving 9 bases between the germline ends. The CDR3 totals 14 residues. Germline values: CDR1 SGHTA, CDR2 FQGNSA. CDR3 protein: CASSPTGSTDTQYF. Here the CDR3 DNA reads TGTGCCAGCAGCCCGACGGGGAGCACAGATACGCAGTATTTT.

This clone was seen only once. The chain is built from TRBV19 and TRBJ2-5; 10 bases align to TRBD1. This CDR3 comprises 15 residues. From germline, CDR1 is LNHDA and CDR2 SQIVND (reference sequence). Trimming took 5 bases from V and 4 from J; bases not matched to a gene: 7. The CDR3: CASSQWGQGRETQYF. CDR3 DNA sequence: TGTGCCAGTAGTCAGTGGGGACAGGGGCGAGAGACCCAGTACTTC. Supplemented by reference TRBV19 and TRBJ2-5, the full variable domain reads DGGITQSPKYLFRKEGQNVTLSCEQNLNHDAMYWYRQDPGQGLRLIYYSQIVNDFQKGDIAEGYSVSREKKESFPLTVTSAQKNPTAFYLCASSQWGQGRETQYFGPGTRLLVL.

CDR3 region: CASSVLGLADYNEQFF. CDR3 in DNA: TGTGCCAGCAGCGTGTTGGGGCTAGCGGACTACAATGAGCAGTTCTTC. The gene calls are TRBV9 and TRBJ2-1; TRBD2 aligns across 7 bases. CDR3 length: 16 residues. V shed 2 bases and J 3 bases; nucleotides not matched to a gene: 8. The V gene's germline CDR1 is SGDLS and CDR2 YYNGEE.

The chain joins TRBV19 to TRBJ2-7; TRBD2 is a possible D gene (5 bases). Germline CDR1 and CDR2: LNHDA and SQIVND (reference sequence). This CDR3 is built from 15 residues. The V and J ends lost 4 bases and 3 bases respectively, with 16 bases between them. The CDR3 nucleotides read TGTGCCAGTAGTACCGGAGGCGAAGCTCGCTACGAGCAGTACTTC. Encoded protein: CASSTGGEARYEQYF.

This clone was seen a single time. The chain combines TRBV30 with TRBJ2-2; 9 nucleotides align to TRBD1. The V segment lost 3 bases and the J segment 3 bases; nucleotides outside the gene matches: 14. The CDR3 runs to 18 residues. CDR1 is GTSNPN, CDR2 SVGIG, per germline (reference sequence). The CDR3, as DNA: TGTGCCTGGAGCGCTTTACTCCGGGACAGGGTTGACACCGGGGAGCTGTTTTTT. This encodes CAWSALLRDRVDTGELFF.